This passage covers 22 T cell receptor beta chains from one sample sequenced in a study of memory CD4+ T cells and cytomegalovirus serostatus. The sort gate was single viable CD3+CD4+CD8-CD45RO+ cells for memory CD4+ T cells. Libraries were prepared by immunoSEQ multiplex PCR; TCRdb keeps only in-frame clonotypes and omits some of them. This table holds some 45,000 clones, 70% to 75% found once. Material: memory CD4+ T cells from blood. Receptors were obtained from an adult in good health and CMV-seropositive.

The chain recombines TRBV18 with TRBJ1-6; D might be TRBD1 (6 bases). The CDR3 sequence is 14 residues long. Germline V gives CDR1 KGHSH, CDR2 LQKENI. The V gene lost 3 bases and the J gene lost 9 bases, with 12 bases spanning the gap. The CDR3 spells CASSPSGDVSPLHF. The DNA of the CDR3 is TGTGCCAGCTCACCCTCAGGGGACGTTTCACCCCTCCACTTT.

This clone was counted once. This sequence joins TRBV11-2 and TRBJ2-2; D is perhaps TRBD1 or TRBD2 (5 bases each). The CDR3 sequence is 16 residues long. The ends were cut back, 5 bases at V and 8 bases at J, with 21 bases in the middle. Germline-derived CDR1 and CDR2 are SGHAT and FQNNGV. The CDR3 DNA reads TGTGCCAGCAGCAGCCTGGGGCTAGCTCCGCGAGGGGAGCTGTTTTTT. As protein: CASSSLGLAPRGELFF.

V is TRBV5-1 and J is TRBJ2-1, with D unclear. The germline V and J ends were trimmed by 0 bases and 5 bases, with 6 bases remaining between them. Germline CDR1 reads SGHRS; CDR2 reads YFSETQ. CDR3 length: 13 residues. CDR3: CASSLGSDNEQFF. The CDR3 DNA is TGCGCCAGCAGCTTGGGTTCAGACAATGAGCAGTTCTTC.

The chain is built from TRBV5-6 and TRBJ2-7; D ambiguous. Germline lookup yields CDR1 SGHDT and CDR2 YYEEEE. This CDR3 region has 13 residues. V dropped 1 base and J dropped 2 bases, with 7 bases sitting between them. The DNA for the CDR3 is TGTGCCAGCAGCTTGATAAGGGCCTACGAGCAGTACTTC. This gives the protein CASSLIRAYEQYF.

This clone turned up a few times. CDR3 nucleotide sequence: TGTGCCAGCTCCATAACCGTGAACACTGAAGCTTTCTTT. Amino acids: CASSITVNTEAFF. The chain carries TRBV21-1 and TRBJ1-1. TRBV21-1 is listed as a pseudogene. The CDR3 is made up of 13 amino acids.

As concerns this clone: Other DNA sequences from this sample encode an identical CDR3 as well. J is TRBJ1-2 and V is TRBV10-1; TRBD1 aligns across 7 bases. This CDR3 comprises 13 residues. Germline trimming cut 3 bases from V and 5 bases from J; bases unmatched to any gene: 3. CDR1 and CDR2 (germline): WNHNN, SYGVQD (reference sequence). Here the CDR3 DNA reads TGCGCCAGCAGTGAACAGGGGCGTTATGGCTACACCTTC. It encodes CASSEQGRYGYTF.

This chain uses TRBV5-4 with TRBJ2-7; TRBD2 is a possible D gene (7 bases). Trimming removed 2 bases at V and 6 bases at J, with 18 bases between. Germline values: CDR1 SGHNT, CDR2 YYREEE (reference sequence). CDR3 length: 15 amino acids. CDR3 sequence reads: CASSFGAPGGREQYF. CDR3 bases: TGTGCCAGCAGCTTCGGGGCCCCGGGGGGCCGCGAGCAGTACTTC.

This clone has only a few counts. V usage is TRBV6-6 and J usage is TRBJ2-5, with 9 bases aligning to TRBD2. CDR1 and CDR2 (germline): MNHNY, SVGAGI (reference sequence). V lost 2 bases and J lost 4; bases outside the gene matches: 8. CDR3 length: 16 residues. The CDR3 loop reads CASSYGRGGRSETQYF. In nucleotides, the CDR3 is TGTGCCAGCAGTTACGGGCGGGGGGGCCGATCAGAGACCCAGTACTTC.

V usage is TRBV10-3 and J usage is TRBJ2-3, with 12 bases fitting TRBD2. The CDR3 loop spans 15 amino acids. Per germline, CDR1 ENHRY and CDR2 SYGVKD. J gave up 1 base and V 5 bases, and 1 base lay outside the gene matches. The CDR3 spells CAISWTSGGTDTQYF. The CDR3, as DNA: TGTGCCATCAGTTGGACTAGCGGGGGCACAGATACGCAGTATTTT.

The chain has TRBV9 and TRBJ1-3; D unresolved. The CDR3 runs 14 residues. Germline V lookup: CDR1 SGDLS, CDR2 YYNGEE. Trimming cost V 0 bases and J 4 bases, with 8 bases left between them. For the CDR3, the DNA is TGTGCCAGCAGCGTAGGAGGGCAAGGAAACACCATATATTTT. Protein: CASSVGGQGNTIYF.

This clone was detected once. CDR3 residues: CASSLVGNYLEQYF. In DNA form, the CDR3 reads TGTGCCAGCAGCTTGGTGGGGAACTACCTCGAGCAGTACTTC. The V call is TRBV5-4, the J call TRBJ2-7; D is uncertain. The length of the CDR3 is 14 residues. Germline V gene sequence: CDR1 SGHNT, CDR2 YYREEE (reference sequence). Trimming shortened V by 0 bases and J by 6 bases, and 13 bases separated the two germline ends.

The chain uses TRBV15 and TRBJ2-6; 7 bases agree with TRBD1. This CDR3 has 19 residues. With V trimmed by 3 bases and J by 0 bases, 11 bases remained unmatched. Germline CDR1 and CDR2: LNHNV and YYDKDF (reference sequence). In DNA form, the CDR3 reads TGTGCCACCAGCAGGCCCCCGGGACAGAGAATCTCTGGGGCCAACGTCCTGACTTTC. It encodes CATSRPPGQRISGANVLTF.

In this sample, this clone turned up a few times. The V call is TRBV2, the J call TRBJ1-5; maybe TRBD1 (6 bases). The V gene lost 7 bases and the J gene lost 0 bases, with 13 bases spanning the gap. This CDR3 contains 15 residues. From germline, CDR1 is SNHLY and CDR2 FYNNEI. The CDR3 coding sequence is TGTGCCAGCAATACAGGGTTGTATAGCAATCAGCCCCAGCATTTT. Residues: CASNTGLYSNQPQHF.

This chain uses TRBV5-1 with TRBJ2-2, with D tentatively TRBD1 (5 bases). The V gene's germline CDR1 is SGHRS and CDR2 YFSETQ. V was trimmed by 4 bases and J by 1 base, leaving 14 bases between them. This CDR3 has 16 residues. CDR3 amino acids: CASSLLDNLNTGELFF. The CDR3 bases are TGCGCCAGCAGCCTTTTGGACAACCTGAACACCGGGGAGCTGTTTTTT.

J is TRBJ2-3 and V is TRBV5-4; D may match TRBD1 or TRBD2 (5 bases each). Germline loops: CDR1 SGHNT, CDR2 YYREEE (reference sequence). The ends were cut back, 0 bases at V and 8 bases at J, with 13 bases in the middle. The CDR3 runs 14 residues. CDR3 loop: CASSLGPGTGTQYF. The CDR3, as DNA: TGTGCCAGCAGCTTGGGGCCCGGGACGGGTACGCAGTATTTT.

CDR3 nucleotides: TGTGCCAGCAGCTTGGTGGGGGCCAACTATGGCTACACCTTC. Its protein is CASSLVGANYGYTF. The chain employs TRBV5-5 and TRBJ1-2; D is perhaps TRBD1 (6 bases). The germline V gene encodes CDR1 SGHKS and CDR2 YYEKEE (reference sequence). Trimming left V 0 bases short and J 2 bases short, with 8 bases between. The CDR3 loop spans 14 amino acids.

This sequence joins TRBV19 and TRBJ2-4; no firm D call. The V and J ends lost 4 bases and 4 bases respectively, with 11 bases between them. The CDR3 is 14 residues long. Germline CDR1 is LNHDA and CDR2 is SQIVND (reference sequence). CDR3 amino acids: CASSTAQTKNIQYF. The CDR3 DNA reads TGTGCCAGTAGTACCGCGCAAACTAAAAACATTCAGTACTTC.

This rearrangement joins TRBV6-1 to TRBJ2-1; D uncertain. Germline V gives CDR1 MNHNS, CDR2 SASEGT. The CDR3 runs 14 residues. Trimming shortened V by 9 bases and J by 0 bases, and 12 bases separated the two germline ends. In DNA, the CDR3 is TGTGCCAGTGGAACCCGGAGCTCCTACAATGAGCAGTTCTTC. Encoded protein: CASGTRSSYNEQFF.

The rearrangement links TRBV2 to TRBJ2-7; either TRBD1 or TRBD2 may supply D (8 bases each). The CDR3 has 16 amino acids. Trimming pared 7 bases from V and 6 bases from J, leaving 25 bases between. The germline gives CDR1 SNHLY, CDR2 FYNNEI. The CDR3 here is CASTNREGQAYPEQYF. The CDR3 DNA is TGTGCCAGCACCAACCGGGAGGGACAGGCTTATCCCGAGCAGTACTTC.

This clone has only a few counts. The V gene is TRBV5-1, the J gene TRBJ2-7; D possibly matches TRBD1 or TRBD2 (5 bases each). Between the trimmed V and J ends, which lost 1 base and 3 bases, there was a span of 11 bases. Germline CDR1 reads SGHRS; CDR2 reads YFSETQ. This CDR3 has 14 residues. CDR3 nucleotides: TGCGCCAGCAGCTTGTTTGTTGGGGGCTACGAGCAGTACTTC. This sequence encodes CASSLFVGGYEQYF.

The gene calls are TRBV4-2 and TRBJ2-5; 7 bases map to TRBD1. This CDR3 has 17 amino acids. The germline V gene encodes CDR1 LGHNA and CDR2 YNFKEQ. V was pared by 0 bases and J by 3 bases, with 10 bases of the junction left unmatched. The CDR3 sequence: CASSQDTGTDGEETQYF. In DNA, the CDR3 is TGTGCCAGCAGCCAAGATACGGGGACAGACGGCGAAGAGACCCAGTACTTC.

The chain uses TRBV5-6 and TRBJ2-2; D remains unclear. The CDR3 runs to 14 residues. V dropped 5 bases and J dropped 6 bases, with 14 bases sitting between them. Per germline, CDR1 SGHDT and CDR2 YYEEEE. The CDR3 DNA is TGTGCCAGCAGTGTGGGCCTTCTGGCCGGGGAGCTGTTTTTT. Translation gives CASSVGLLAGELFF.